What follows describes a single TCR beta chain. What it binds is not known. This CDR3 spans 17 amino acids. Germline trimming cut 1 base from V and 3 bases from J; bases unmatched to any gene: 11. The germline CDR1 and CDR2 sequences are LNHNV and YYDKDF (reference sequence). Primers for the PCR totalled 60 Vbeta and 13 Jbeta. Using immunoSEQ multiplex PCR, the repertoire was profiled, and TCRdb retains in-frame clones only, with some absent. The sample contains about 130,000 clones, about 85% of which appear only once. These data originate in a study of cytomegalovirus exposure and HLA in healthy donors. About the study: Around 77 million unique TCRs from HLA-typed donors made up an early data release.

Regarding the study as a whole: Association of a missense DCLRE1C variant with TCR beta V- and J-gene trimming was reported in a later analysis. Productive rates of about 90% or about 30% were seen for most TCR beta V segments in an earlier analysis. Association with HLA alleles at 0.05 false discovery rate was found for 17,000 or so TCR beta sequences in a later analysis.

The source material was PBMCs. V and J are TRBV15 and TRBJ2-7; 8 bases match TRBD2. The clonotype originates from a woman aged 25 to 39 in good health and CMV-seropositive. The CDR3 DNA sequence: TGTGCCACCAGCAGAGCGGGGGGGGTGGGGGCCCTCTACGAGCAGTACTTC. It encodes CATSRAGGVGALYEQYF.